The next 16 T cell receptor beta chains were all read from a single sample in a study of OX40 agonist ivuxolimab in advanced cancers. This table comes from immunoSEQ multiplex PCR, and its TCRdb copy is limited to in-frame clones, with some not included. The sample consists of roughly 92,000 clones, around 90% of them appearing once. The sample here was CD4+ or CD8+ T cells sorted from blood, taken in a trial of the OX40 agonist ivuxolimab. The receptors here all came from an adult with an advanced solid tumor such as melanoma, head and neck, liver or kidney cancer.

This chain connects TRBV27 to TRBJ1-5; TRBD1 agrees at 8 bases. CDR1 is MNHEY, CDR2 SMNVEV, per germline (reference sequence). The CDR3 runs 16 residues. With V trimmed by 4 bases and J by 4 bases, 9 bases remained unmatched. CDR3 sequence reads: CASSSRQGILNQPQHF. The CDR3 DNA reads TGTGCCAGCAGTTCGAGACAGGGGATATTGAATCAGCCCCAGCATTTT.

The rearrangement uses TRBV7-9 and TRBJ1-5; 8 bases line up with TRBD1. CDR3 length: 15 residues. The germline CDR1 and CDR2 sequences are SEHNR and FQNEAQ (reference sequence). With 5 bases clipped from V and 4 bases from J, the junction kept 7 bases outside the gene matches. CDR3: CASSQTDRENQPQHF. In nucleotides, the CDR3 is TGTGCCAGCAGCCAAACGGACAGGGAGAATCAGCCCCAGCATTTT.

The CDR3 nucleotides read TGCAGTGCTAGAATGAACACTGAAGCTTTCTTT. Protein: CSARMNTEAFF. This rearrangement joins TRBV20-1 to TRBJ1-1; D is unclear. In germline, CDR1 is DFQATT, CDR2 SNEGSKA (reference sequence). The CDR3 length is 11 residues. Trimming removed 2 bases from V and 0 bases from J, with 1 base in between.

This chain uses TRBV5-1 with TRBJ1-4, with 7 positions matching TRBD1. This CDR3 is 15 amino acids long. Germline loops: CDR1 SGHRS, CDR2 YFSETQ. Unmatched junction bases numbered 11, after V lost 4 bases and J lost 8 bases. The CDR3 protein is CASSLQGGAFEKLFF. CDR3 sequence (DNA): TGCGCCAGCAGCCTCCAGGGGGGGGCTTTCGAAAAACTGTTTTTT.

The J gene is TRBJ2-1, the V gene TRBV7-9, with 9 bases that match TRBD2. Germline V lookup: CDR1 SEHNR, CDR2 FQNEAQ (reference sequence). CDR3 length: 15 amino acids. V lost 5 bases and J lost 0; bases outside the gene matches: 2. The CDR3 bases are TGTGCCAGCAGCCTTAGCGGGAGCTCCTACAATGAGCAGTTCTTC. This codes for CASSLSGSSYNEQFF.

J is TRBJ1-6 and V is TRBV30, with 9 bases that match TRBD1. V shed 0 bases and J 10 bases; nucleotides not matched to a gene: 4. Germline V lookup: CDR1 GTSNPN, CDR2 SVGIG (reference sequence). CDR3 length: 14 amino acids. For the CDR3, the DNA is TGTGCCTGGAGTGTAGGGACAGGGAGGTCACCCCTCCACTTT. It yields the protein CAWSVGTGRSPLHF.

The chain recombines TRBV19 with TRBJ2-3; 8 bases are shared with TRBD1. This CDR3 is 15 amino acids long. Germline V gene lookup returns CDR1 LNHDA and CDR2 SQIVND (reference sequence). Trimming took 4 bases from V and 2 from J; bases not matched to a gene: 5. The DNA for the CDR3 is TGTGCCAGTAGTAAGACAGGGGCTATCACAGATACGCAGTATTTT. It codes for CASSKTGAITDTQYF.

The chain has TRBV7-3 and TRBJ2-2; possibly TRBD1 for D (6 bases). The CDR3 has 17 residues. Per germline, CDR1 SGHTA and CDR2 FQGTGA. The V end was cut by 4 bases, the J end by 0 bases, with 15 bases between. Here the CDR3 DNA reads TGTGCCAGCAGCTCGACAGGACTGAGAGCGAACACCGGGGAGCTGTTTTTT. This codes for CASSSTGLRANTGELFF.

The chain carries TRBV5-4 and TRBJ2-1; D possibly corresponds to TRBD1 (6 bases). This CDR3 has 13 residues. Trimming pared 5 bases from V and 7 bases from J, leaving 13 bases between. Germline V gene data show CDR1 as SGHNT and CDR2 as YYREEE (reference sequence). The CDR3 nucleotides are TGTGCCAGCAGGACCCATAGGGGGAATGAGCAGTTCTTC. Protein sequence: CASRTHRGNEQFF.

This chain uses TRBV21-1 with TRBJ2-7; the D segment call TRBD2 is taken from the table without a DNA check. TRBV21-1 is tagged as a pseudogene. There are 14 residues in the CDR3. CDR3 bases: TGTGCCAGCAGCAGCAGTCAGGGGAGGGTTGGGCAGTACTTC. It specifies CASSSSQGRVGQYF.

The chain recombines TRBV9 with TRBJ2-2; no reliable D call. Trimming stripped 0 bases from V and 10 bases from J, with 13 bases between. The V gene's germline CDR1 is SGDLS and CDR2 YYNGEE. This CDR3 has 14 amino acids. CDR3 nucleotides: TGTGCCAGCAGCGTAGAGGGTACGCTCCAGGAGCTGTTTTTT. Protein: CASSVEGTLQELFF.

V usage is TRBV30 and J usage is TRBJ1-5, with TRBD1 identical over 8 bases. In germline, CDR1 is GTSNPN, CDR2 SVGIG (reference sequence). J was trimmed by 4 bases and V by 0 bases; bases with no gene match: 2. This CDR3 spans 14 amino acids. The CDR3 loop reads CAWSVRTGNQPQHF. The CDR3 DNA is TGTGCCTGGAGTGTAAGGACAGGGAATCAGCCCCAGCATTTT.

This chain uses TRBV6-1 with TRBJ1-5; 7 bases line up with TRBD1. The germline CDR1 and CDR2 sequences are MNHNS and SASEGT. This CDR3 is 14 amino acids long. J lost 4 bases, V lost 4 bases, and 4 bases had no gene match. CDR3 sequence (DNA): TGTGCCAGCAGTGCGGGACAGCAAAATCAGCCCCAGCATTTT. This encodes CASSAGQQNQPQHF.

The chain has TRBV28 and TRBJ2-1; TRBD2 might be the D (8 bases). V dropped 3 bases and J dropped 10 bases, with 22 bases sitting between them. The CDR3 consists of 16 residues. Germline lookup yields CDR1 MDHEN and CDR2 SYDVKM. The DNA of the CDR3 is TGTGCCAGCAGTTTTTACGGGTCGGGAGGGGGCTACGAGCAGTTCTTC. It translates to CASSFYGSGGGYEQFF.

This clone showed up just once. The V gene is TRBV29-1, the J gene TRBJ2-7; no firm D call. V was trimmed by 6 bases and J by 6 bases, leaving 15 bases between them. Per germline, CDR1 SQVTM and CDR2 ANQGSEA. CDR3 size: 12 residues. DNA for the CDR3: TGCAGCGTAAAGGGTGGGCCTGGCGAGCAGTACTTC. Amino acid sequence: CSVKGGPGEQYF.

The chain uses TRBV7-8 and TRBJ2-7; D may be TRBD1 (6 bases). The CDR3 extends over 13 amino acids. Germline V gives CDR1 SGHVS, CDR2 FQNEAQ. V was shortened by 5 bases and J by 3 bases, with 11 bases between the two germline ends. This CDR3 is CASSQQGIYEQYF. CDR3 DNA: TGTGCCAGCAGCCAACAGGGAATCTACGAGCAGTACTTC.